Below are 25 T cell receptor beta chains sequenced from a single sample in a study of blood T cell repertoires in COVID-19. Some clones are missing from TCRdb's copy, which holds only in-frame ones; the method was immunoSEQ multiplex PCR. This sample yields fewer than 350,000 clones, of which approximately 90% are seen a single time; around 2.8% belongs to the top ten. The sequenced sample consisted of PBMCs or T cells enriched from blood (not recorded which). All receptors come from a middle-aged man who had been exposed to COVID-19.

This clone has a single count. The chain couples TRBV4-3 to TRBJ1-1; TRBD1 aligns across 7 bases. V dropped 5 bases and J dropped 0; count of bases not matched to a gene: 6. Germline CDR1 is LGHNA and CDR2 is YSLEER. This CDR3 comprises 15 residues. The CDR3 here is CASSTTGVLNTEAFF. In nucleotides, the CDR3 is TGCGCCAGCAGCACAACAGGGGTATTGAACACTGAAGCTTTCTTT.

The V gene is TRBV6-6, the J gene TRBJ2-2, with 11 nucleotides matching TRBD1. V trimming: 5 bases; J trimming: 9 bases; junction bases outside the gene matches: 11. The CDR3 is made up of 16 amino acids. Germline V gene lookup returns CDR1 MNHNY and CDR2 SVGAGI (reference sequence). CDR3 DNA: TGTGCCAGCAGTATTCGGGGACAGGGGGTTACCAGGGAGCTGTTTTTT. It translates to CASSIRGQGVTRELFF.

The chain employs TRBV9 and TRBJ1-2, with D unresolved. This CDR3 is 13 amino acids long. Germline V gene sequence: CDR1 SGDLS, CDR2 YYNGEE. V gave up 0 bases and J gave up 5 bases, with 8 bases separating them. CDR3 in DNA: TGTGCCAGCAGCGTAGCCACAGAATATGGCTACACCTTC. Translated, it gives CASSVATEYGYTF. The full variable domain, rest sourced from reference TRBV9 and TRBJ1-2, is DSGVTQTPKHLITATGQRVTLRCSPRSGDLSVYWYQQSLDQGLQFLIQYYNGEERAKGNILERFSAQQFPDLHSELNLSSLELGDSALYFCASSVATEYGYTFGSGTRLTVV.

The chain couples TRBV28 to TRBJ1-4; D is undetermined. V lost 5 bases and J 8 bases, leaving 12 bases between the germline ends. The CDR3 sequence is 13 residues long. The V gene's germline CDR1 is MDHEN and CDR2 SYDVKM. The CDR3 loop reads CASSPRLAEKLFF. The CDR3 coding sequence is TGTGCCAGCAGTCCCCGACTGGCGGAAAAACTGTTTTTT.

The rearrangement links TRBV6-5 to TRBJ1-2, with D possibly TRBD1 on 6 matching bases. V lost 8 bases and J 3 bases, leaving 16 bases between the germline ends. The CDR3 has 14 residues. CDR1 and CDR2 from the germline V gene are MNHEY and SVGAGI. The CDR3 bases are TGTGCCAGCTGCCTCGCAGGGGTCCACTATGGCTACACCTTC. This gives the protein CASCLAGVHYGYTF.

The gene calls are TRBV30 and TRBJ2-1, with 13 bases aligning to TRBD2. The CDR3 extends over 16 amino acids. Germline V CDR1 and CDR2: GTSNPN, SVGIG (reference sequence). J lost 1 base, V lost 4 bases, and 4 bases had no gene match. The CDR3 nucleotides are TGTGCCTGGACCAGGACTAGCGGGGGTTCCTACAATGAGCAGTTCTTC. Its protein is CAWTRTSGGSYNEQFF.

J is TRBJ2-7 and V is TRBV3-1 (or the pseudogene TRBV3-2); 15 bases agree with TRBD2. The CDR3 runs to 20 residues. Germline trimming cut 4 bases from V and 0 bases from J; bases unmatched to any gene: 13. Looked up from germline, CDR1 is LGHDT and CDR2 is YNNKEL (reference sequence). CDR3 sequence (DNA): TGTGCCAGCAGCCGGGGCCCGGGACTAGCGGGAGGTGGGAGCTCCTACGAGCAGTACTTC. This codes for CASSRGPGLAGGGSSYEQYF.

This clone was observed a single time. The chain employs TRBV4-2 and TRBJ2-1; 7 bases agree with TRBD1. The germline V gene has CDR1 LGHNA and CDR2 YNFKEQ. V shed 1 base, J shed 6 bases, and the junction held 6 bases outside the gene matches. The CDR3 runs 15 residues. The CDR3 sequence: CASSQGQGTFNEQFF. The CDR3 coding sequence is TGTGCCAGCAGCCAAGGACAGGGCACGTTCAATGAGCAGTTCTTC.

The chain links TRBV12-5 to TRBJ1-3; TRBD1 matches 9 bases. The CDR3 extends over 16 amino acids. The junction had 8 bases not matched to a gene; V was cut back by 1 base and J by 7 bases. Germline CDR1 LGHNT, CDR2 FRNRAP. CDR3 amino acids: CASGLAGQGVRNTIYF. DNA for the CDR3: TGTGCTAGTGGTTTGGCGGGACAGGGTGTTAGGAACACCATATATTTT.

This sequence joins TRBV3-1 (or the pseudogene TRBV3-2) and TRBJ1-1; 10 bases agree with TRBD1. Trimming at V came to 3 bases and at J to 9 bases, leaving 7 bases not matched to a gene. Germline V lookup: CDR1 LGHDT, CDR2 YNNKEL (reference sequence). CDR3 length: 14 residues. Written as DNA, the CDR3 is TGTGCCAGCAGCCACAGATCGACAGGGGGCAAAGCTTTCTTT. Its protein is CASSHRSTGGKAFF.

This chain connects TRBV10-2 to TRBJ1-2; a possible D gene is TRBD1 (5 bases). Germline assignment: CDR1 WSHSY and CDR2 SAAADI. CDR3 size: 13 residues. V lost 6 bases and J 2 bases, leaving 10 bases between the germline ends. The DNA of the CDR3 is TGCGCCAGCAGCTCCGACAGAAACTATGGCTACACCTTC. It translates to CASSSDRNYGYTF.

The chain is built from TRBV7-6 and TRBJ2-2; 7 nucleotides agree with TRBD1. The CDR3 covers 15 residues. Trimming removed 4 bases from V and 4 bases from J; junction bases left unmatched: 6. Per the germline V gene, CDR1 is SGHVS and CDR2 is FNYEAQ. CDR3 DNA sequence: TGTGCCAGCAGCTCGACAGGGTCGGCCACCGGGGAGCTGTTTTTT. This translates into CASSSTGSATGELFF.

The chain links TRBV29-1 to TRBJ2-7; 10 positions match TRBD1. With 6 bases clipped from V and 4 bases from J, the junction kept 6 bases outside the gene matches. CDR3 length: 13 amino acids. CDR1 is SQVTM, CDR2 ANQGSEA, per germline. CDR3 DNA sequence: TGCAGCGTCGGGACAGGGGAGATGTACGAGCAGTACTTC. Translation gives CSVGTGEMYEQYF.

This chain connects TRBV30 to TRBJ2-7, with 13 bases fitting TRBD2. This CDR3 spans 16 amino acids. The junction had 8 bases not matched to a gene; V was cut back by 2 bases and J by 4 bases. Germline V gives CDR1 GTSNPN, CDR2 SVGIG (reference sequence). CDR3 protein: CAWSPQGLAGRYEQYF. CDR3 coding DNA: TGTGCCTGGAGTCCCCAGGGACTAGCGGGAAGATACGAGCAGTACTTC.

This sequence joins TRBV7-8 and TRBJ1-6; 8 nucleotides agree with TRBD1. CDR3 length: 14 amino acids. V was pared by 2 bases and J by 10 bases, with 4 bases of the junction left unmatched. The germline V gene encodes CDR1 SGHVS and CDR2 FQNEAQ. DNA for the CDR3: TGTGCCAGCAGCTTAACAGGGGGAGGCTCACCCCTCCACTTT. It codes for CASSLTGGGSPLHF.

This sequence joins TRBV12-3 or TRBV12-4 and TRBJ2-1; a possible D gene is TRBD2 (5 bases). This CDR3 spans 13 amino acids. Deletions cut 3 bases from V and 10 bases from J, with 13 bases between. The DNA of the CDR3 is TGTGCCAGCAGTTTTCGGGCTAGCTGGGAGCAGTTCTTC. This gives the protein CASSFRASWEQFF.

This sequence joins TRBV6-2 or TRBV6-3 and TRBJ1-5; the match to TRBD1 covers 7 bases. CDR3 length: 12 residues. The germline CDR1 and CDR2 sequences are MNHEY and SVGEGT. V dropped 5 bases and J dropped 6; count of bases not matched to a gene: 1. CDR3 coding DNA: TGTGCCAGCAGTCGACAGGGTCAGCCCCAGCATTTT. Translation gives CASSRQGQPQHF.

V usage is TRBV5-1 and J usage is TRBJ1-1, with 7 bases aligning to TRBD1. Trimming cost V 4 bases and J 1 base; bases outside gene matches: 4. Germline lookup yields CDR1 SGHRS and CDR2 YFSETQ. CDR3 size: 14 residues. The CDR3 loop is CASSARTGNTEAFF. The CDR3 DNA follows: TGCGCCAGCAGCGCCCGGACAGGGAACACTGAAGCTTTCTTT.

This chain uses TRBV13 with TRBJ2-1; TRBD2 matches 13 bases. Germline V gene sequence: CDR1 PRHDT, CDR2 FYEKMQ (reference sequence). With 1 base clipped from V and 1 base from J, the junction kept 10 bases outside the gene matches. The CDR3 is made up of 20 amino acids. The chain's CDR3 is CASSLVFGLAGVWSYNEQFF. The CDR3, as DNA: TGTGCCAGCAGCTTAGTTTTCGGACTAGCGGGAGTCTGGTCCTACAATGAGCAGTTCTTC.

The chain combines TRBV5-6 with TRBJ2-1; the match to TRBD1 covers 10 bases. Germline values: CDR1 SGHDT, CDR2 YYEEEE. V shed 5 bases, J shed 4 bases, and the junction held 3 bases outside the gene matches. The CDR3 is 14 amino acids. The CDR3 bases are TGTGCCAGCAGACCGGGACAGGGGTACAATGAGCAGTTCTTC. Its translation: CASRPGQGYNEQFF.

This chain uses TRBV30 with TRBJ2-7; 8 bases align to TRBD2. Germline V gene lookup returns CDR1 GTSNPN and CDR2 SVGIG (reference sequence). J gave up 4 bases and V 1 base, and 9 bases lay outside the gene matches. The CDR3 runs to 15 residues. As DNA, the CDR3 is TGTGCCTGGAGTGCCCCAGGGACTAGGATATACGAGCAGTACTTC. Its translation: CAWSAPGTRIYEQYF.

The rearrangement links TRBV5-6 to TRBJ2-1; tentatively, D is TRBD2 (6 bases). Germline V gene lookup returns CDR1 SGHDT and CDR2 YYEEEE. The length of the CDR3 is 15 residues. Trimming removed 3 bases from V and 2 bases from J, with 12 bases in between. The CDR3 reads CASSSGTGPYNEQFF. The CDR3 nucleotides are TGTGCCAGCAGCTCTGGGACTGGACCCTACAATGAGCAGTTCTTC.

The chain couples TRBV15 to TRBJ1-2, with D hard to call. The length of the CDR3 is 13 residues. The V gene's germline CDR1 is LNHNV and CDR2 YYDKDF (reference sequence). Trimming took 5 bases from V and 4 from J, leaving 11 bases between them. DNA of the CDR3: TGTGCCACCAGCCGGGGAGCCCTCTATGGCTACACCTTC. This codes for CATSRGALYGYTF.

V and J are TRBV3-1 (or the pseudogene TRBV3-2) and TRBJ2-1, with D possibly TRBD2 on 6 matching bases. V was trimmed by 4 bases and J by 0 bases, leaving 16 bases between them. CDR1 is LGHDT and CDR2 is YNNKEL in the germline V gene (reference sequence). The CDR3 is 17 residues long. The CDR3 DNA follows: TGTGCCAGCAGCCCTTCCTCGCGGGGTCTCTCCTACAATGAGCAGTTCTTC. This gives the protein CASSPSSRGLSYNEQFF.

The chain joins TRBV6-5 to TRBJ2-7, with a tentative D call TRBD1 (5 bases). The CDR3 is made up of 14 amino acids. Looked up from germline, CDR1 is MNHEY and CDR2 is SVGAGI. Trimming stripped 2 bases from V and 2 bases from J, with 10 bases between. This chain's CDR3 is CASSYGVGAYEQYF. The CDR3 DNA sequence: TGTGCCAGCAGTTACGGAGTAGGGGCCTACGAGCAGTACTTC.